This T cell receptor (beta chain) derives from a study of cytomegalovirus exposure and HLA in healthy donors. The V gene lost 10 bases and the J gene lost 6 bases, with 13 bases spanning the gap. In germline, CDR1 is ENHRY, CDR2 SYGVKD. CDR3 size: 12 residues. Whole-study findings and limits: HLA alleles showed associations with some 17,000 TCR beta sequences in a later analysis, at a 0.05 false discovery rate. A few of the chains that were CMV-associated were confirmed in vitro to be specific for CMV antigens.

Of note for this clone: Its antigen is not known.

PCR involved 60 Vbeta and 13 Jbeta primers. Clones were read by immunoSEQ multiplex PCR, and TCRdb kept only the in-frame ones, dropping some. The sample is made up of 30,000 to 35,000 clones, and the top ten hold 3% to 3.5% of it. The receptor was isolated from a woman between 35 and 50 years old in good health and CMV-seropositive. This chain uses TRBV10-3 with TRBJ1-5; the D gene is possibly TRBD1 (5 bases). Sequenced material: PBMCs. Here the CDR3 reads CATGPGVQPQHF. CDR3 sequence (DNA): TGTGCCACCGGCCCGGGGGTTCAGCCCCAGCATTTT.